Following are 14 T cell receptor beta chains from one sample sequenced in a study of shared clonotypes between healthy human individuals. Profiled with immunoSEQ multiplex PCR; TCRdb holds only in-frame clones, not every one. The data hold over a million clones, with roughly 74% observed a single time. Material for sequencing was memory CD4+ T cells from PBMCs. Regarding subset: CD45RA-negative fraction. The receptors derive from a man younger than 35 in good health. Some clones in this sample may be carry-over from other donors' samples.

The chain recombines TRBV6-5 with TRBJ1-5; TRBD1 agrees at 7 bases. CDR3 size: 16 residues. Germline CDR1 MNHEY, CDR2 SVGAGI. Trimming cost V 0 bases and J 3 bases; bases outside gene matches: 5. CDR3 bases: TGTGCCAGCAGTTACTCCGGGACAGCACTCAATCAGCCCCAGCATTTT. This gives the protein CASSYSGTALNQPQHF.

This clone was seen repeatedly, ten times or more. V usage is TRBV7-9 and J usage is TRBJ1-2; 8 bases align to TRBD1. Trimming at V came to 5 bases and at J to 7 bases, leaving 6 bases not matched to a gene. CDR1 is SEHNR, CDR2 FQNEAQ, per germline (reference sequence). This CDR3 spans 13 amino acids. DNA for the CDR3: TGTGCCAGCAGCCTCCAGGGGGCGCGTGGCTACACCTTC. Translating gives CASSLQGARGYTF.

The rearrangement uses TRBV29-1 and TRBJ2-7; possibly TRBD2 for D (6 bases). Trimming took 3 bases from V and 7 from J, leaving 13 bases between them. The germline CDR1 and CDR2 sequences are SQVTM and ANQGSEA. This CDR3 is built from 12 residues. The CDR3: CSVDRGAGEQYF. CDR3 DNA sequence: TGCAGCGTTGACCGCGGGGCGGGGGAGCAGTACTTC.

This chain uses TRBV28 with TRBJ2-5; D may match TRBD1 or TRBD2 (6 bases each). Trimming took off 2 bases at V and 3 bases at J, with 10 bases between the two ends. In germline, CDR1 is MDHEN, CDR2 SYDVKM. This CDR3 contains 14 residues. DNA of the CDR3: TGTGCCAGCAGTTTACCGGGGGCAGAAGAGACCCAGTACTTC. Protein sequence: CASSLPGAEETQYF.

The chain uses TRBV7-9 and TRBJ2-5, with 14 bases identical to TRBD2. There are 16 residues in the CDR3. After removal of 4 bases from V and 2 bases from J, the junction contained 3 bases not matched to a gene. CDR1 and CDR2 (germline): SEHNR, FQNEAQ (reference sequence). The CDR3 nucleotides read TGTGCCAGCAGCTCGGGGACTAGCGGGGGACAAGAGACCCAGTACTTC. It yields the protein CASSSGTSGGQETQYF.

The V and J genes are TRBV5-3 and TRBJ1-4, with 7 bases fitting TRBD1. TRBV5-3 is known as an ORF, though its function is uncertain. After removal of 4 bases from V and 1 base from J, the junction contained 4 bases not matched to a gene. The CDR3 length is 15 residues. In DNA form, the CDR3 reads TGTGCCAGAAGCCTGTACAGGGGAACTAATGAAAAACTGTTTTTT. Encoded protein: CARSLYRGTNEKLFF.

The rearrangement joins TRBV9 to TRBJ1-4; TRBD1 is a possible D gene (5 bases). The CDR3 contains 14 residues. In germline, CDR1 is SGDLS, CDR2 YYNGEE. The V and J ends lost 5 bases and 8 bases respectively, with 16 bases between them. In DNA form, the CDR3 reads TGTGCCAGCAGTCGAGGGCAGGGAAACGAAAAACTGTTTTTT. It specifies CASSRGQGNEKLFF.

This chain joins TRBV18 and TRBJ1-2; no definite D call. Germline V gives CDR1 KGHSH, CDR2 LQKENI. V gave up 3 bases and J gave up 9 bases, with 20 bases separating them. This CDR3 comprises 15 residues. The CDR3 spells CASSPEPGFSSSYTF. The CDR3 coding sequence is TGTGCCAGCTCACCGGAACCCGGGTTTTCGAGTAGCTACACCTTC. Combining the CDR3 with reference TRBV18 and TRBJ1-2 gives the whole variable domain NAGVMQNPRHLVRRRGQEARLRCSPMKGHSHVYWYRQLPEEGLKFMVYLQKENIIDESGMPKERFSAEFPKEGPSILRIQQVVRGDSAAYFCASSPEPGFSSSYTFGSGTRLTVV.

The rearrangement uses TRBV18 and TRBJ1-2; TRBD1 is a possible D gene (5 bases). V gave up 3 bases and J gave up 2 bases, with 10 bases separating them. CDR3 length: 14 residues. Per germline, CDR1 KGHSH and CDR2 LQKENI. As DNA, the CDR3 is TGTGCCAGCTCACCCCCCGCAGGGAACTATGGCTACACCTTC. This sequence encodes CASSPPAGNYGYTF.

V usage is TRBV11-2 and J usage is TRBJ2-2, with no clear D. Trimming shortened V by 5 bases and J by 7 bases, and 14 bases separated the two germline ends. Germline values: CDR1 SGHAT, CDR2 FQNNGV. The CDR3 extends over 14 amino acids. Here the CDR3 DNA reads TGTGCCAGCAGCGCCTTGACTGGGCACGGGGAGCTGTTTTTT. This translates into CASSALTGHGELFF.

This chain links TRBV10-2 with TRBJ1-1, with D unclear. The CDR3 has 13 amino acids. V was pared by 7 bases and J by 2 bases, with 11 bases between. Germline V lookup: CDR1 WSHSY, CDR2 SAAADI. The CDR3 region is CASTRTTNTEAFF. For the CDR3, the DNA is TGCGCCAGCACCCGGACGACTAACACTGAAGCTTTCTTT.

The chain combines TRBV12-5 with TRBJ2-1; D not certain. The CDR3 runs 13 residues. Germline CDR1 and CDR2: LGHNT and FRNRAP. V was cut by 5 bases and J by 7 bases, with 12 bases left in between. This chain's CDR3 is CASGPRNGNEQFF. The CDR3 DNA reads TGTGCTAGTGGTCCCAGAAATGGGAATGAGCAGTTCTTC. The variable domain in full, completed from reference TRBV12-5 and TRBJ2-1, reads DARVTQTPRHKVTEMGQEVTMRCQPILGHNTVFWYRQTMMQGLELLAYFRNRAPLDDSGMPKDRFSAEMPDATLATLKIQPSEPRDSAVYFCASGPRNGNEQFFGPGTRLTVL.

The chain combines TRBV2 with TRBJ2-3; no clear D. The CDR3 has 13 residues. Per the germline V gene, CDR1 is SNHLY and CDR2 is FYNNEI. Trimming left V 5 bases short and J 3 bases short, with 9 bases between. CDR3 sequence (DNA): TGTGCCAGCAGTAGGACGAGGACAGATACGCAGTATTTT. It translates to CASSRTRTDTQYF.

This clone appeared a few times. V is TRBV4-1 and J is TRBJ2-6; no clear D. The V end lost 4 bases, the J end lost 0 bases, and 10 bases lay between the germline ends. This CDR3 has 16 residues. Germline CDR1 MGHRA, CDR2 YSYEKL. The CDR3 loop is CASSRIRFSGANVLTF. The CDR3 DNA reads TGCGCCAGCAGCCGCATCCGATTCTCTGGGGCCAACGTCCTGACTTTC.